The present TCR beta chain was sequenced within a study of blood T cell repertoires in COVID-19. The overall study: Acute-phase and convalescent COVID-19 samples originated in the United States, Italy and Spain. T cells, B-cell-depleted T cells, or PBMCs supplied cDNA or gDNA.

In its sample, this clone ranks as medium-sized. V was pared by 6 bases and J by 2 bases, with 5 bases of the junction left unmatched. CDR1 is MNHEY, CDR2 SVGAGI, per germline. The CDR3 runs to 15 residues. In the original processing: Reference gene primer amplification in the assay estimated nucleated cell counts. Some clones are missing from TCRdb's copy, which holds only in-frame ones; the method was immunoSEQ multiplex PCR. From that table come the V and J calls and clone size; the DNA was used to work out D and trimming. The table includes roughly 69,000 clones, less than 90% detected once. Material: peripheral blood. The receptor was derived from a man in his fifties with active COVID-19. The chain employs TRBV6-5 and TRBJ2-7, with 12 nucleotides matching TRBD2. As DNA, the CDR3 is TGTGCCAGCAGCATGACTAGCGGGAGTACCTACGAGCAGTACTTC. It is translated as CASSMTSGSTYEQYF.